The 9 T cell receptor beta chains presented below share a single source sample, sequenced in a study of OX40 agonist ivuxolimab in advanced cancers. Using immunoSEQ multiplex PCR, the repertoire was profiled, and TCRdb retains in-frame clones only, with some absent. The sample consists of some 50,000 clones, around 86% of them appearing once. Sequenced material: CD4+ or CD8+ T cells sorted from blood, taken in a trial of the OX40 agonist ivuxolimab. The receptors shown here come from an adult with an advanced solid tumor such as melanoma, head and neck, liver or kidney cancer.

This chain links TRBV29-1 with TRBJ1-2; TRBD1 matches at 7 bases. The germline gives CDR1 SQVTM, CDR2 ANQGSEA. There are 13 residues in the CDR3. Trimming at V came to 6 bases and at J to 3 bases, leaving 7 bases not matched to a gene. The CDR3 DNA is TGCAGCGTGCAGGGGGAAGGGGACTATGGCTACACCTTC. Encoded protein: CSVQGEGDYGYTF.

This clone came up a few times. The chain employs TRBV7-8 and TRBJ2-1; a weak D match, TRBD2 (5 bases). The CDR3 consists of 17 residues. CDR1 and CDR2 (germline): SGHVS, FQNEAQ. Between the trimmed V and J ends, which lost 3 bases and 7 bases, there was a span of 22 bases. Written as DNA, the CDR3 is TGTGCCAGCAGCTTTGGTAGCGATCGAATCGGAGGAAATGAGCAGTTCTTC. This encodes CASSFGSDRIGGNEQFF. Based on the CDR3 plus reference TRBV7-8 and TRBJ2-1, the full variable domain is GAGVSQSPRYKVAKRGQDVALRCDPISGHVSLFWYQQALGQGPEFLTYFQNEAQLDKSGLPSDRFFAERPEGSVSTLKIQRTQQEDSAVYLCASSFGSDRIGGNEQFFGPGTRLTVL.

V usage is TRBV2 and J usage is TRBJ1-4, with D tentatively TRBD1 (6 bases). The CDR3 loop spans 11 amino acids. From germline, CDR1 is SNHLY and CDR2 FYNNEI. Deletions cut 7 bases from V and 6 bases from J, with 6 bases between. The CDR3 reads CASNRDEKLFF. In DNA form, the CDR3 reads TGTGCCAGCAACAGGGATGAAAAACTGTTTTTT.

This chain uses TRBV7-9 with TRBJ2-5; D unresolved. The CDR3 extends over 12 amino acids. Germline CDR1 reads SEHNR; CDR2 reads FQNEAQ (reference sequence). V lost 6 bases and J 2 bases, leaving 7 bases between the germline ends. The CDR3 here is CASREIQETQYF. CDR3 nucleotides: TGTGCCAGCAGGGAGATTCAAGAGACCCAGTACTTC.

V usage is TRBV7-9 and J usage is TRBJ1-1, with a weak D call TRBD1 (6 bases). Trimming took 5 bases from V and 0 from J, leaving 16 bases between them. The CDR3 covers 16 residues. The germline V gene has CDR1 SEHNR and CDR2 FQNEAQ (reference sequence). The DNA of the CDR3 is TGTGCCAGCAGCGGACCAGGGGTTGCCATGAACACTGAAGCTTTCTTT. Amino acids: CASSGPGVAMNTEAFF.

CDR3 DNA sequence: TGTGCCAGCAGTTACCAACAGGGTCGAGTTGAAGCTTTCTTT. Residues: CASSYQQGRVEAFF. The chain employs TRBV6-5 and TRBJ1-1, with a possible D match to TRBD1 (6 bases). Trimming left V 2 bases short and J 7 bases short, with 14 bases between. CDR1 and CDR2 from the germline V gene are MNHEY and SVGAGI. The CDR3 is 14 residues long.

This clone was observed once. The genes are TRBV27 and TRBJ2-1, with D unclear. From germline, CDR1 is MNHEY and CDR2 SMNVEV (reference sequence). The CDR3 extends over 15 amino acids. V was shortened by 3 bases and J by 5 bases, with 14 bases between the two germline ends. The CDR3 is CASSLALAEDNEQFF. CDR3 DNA: TGTGCCAGCAGTTTGGCGTTAGCAGAAGACAATGAGCAGTTCTTC.

V usage is TRBV19 and J usage is TRBJ2-1; weak D call: TRBD2 (6 bases). Germline values: CDR1 LNHDA, CDR2 SQIVND (reference sequence). V was clipped by 1 base and J by 4 bases, with 14 bases between them. The CDR3 consists of 16 residues. The CDR3 loop reads CASSIGASVAYNEQFF. As DNA, the CDR3 is TGTGCCAGTAGTATAGGAGCTAGCGTGGCTTACAATGAGCAGTTCTTC.

The chain employs TRBV30 and TRBJ2-2; no firm D call. Trimming shortened V by 0 bases and J by 3 bases, and 11 bases separated the two germline ends. Germline lookup yields CDR1 GTSNPN and CDR2 SVGIG (reference sequence). The CDR3 has 15 amino acids. CDR3 in amino acids: CAWSVDGEYTGELFF. DNA for the CDR3: TGTGCCTGGAGTGTAGATGGGGAATACACCGGGGAGCTGTTTTTT.